The sample holds a few counts of the clone carrying this T cell receptor (beta chain). The CDR3 spans 13 residues. The V gene's germline CDR1 is SNHLY and CDR2 FYNNEI. The germline V and J ends were trimmed by 5 bases and 10 bases, with 12 bases remaining between them. This specimen belongs to a study of blood T cell repertoires in COVID-19. Study background: Specimens from acute and convalescent COVID-19 originated in the United States, Italy and Spain. PBMCs, B-cell-depleted T cells, or T cells provided the cDNA or gDNA that made up the material.

How the authors handled the data: Using reference gene primer amplification, nucleated cell counts were estimated. Generated by immunoSEQ multiplex PCR, the TCRdb table keeps only in-frame clones and is missing some. Clone size and V and J calls were adopted from that table, with D and trimming inferred from the DNA. The sample has approximately 170,000 clones, around 85% seen once. The receptor's source is a woman aged 45-65 years with acute or convalescent COVID-19. The sample consisted of peripheral blood. The gene calls are TRBV2 and TRBJ1-6; D gene uncertain. This CDR3 is CASSRGSRSPLHF. For the CDR3, the DNA is TGTGCCAGCAGTCGCGGGAGTAGATCACCCCTCCACTTT.